The present entry profiles one T cell receptor (beta chain) with its context. V shed 4 bases, J shed 6 bases, and the junction held 6 bases outside the gene matches. This CDR3 is 15 amino acids long. CDR1 is SGHTA, CDR2 FQGTGA, per germline. This sample is part of a study of blood T cell repertoires in COVID-19. Study-wide context: Both acute and convalescent COVID-19 samples were obtained from the United States, Italy and Spain. PBMCs, B-cell-depleted T cells, or T cells were the source of the cDNA or gDNA that made up the material.

TCRdb's table, derived via immunoSEQ multiplex PCR, lists solely in-frame clones and lacks some. The sample has around 200,000 clones; around 85% are singletons. Clinical history as reported by participants underpinned cohort assignment. The chain links TRBV7-3 to TRBJ1-6, with 7 bases aligning to TRBD1. The TCR sequence derives from a woman aged 45-65 years in a cohort exposed to, infected with or recovered from COVID-19 (not recorded which). Sequenced input: PBMCs or T cells enriched from blood (not recorded which). CDR3 DNA: TGTGCCAGCAGCTCCCAGGGGACAGCTAATTCACCCCTCCACTTT. Protein sequence: CASSSQGTANSPLHF.